This T cell receptor (beta chain) was retrieved from a study of T cell repertoires in cytomegalovirus infection. This clonotype came up many times. Via MiXCR, TCRdb re-called the reads, giving one row per CDR3 protein. The profile shows over 150,000 distinct CDR3 sequences, about 15% of them singletons. The V end was cut by 0 bases, the J end by 2 bases, with 8 bases between. Germline lookup yields CDR1 MNHNS and CDR2 SASEGT. This CDR3 comprises 15 residues. The rearrangement uses TRBV6-1 and TRBJ2-1; no clear D gene. Sequenced: CD8+ T cells from PBMCs. This sequence was found in a human donor in good health (CMV status not recorded). Some clones in this sample may be carry-over from other donors' samples. CDR3: CASSEATEPYNEQFF. The CDR3 DNA reads as TGTGCCAGCAGTGAAGCAACGGAGCCCTACAATGAGCAGTTCTTC.